Listed here are 28 T cell receptor beta chains from one sample, sequenced in a study of OX40 agonist ivuxolimab in advanced cancers. TCRdb's table, derived via immunoSEQ multiplex PCR, lists solely in-frame clones and lacks some. The sample consists of around 19,000 clones, roughly four fifths of them appearing once. Material: CD4+ or CD8+ T cells sorted from blood, obtained in a trial of the OX40 agonist ivuxolimab. All receptors come from an adult with an advanced solid tumor such as melanoma, head and neck, liver or kidney cancer.

This sequence joins TRBV11-2 and TRBJ2-7; D is undetermined. This CDR3 has 17 residues. From germline, CDR1 is SGHAT and CDR2 FQNNGV. V was trimmed by 3 bases and J by 3 bases, leaving 21 bases between them. CDR3 in DNA: TGTGCCAGCAGCTTTTTTGCCGACCCCTTTGGTTACTACGAGCAGTACTTC. Its translation is CASSFFADPFGYYEQYF.

J is TRBJ2-7 and V is TRBV28, with TRBD1 matching over 7 bases. V trimming: 7 bases; J trimming: 0 bases; junction bases outside the gene matches: 6. The CDR3 sequence is 14 residues long. Per germline, CDR1 MDHEN and CDR2 SYDVKM. In nucleotides, the CDR3 is TGTGCCAGCAACTCAGGGGGTTACTCCTACGAGCAGTACTTC. Residues: CASNSGGYSYEQYF.

The CDR3 DNA sequence: TGCGCCAGCAGCTTGGTTTTAGCGGCCCCTTCCTACAATGAGCAGTTCTTC. This codes for CASSLVLAAPSYNEQFF. The gene calls are TRBV5-1 and TRBJ2-1; possibly TRBD2 for D (6 bases). The V end lost 0 bases, the J end lost 1 base, and 14 bases lay between the germline ends. This CDR3 is 17 amino acids long. Germline values: CDR1 SGHRS, CDR2 YFSETQ.

The chain combines TRBV25-1 with TRBJ1-6, with TRBD1 identical over 11 bases. The CDR3 extends over 17 amino acids. Unmatched junction bases numbered 7, after V lost 0 bases and J lost 9 bases. Germline V gene data show CDR1 as MGHDK and CDR2 as SYGVNS. The DNA for the CDR3 is TGTGCCAGCAGTGAATACTTAAGGACAGGGGGCGGTTCACCCCTCCACTTT. Protein: CASSEYLRTGGGSPLHF.

The chain is built from TRBV7-6 and TRBJ2-5; 11 positions agree with TRBD1. Per germline, CDR1 SGHVS and CDR2 FNYEAQ. This CDR3 contains 17 residues. With V trimmed by 8 bases and J by 4 bases, 15 bases remained unmatched. CDR3 bases: TGTGCCAGCCTGTTATATCTCCAGGACAGGGGGCGAGAGACCCAGTACTTC. Its protein is CASLLYLQDRGRETQYF.

The chain uses TRBV7-9 and TRBJ2-1; the match to TRBD1 covers 9 bases. The junction had 4 bases not matched to a gene; V was cut back by 5 bases and J by 8 bases. The CDR3 loop spans 13 amino acids. Germline lookup yields CDR1 SEHNR and CDR2 FQNEAQ (reference sequence). The CDR3 DNA reads as TGTGCCAGCAGCCCGACAGGGGGTCATGAGCAGTTCTTC. Its protein is CASSPTGGHEQFF. Drawing the rest from reference TRBV7-9 and TRBJ2-1, the complete variable domain is DTGVSQNPRHKITKRGQNVTFRCDPISEHNRLYWYRQTLGQGPEFLTYFQNEAQLEKSRLLSDRFSAERPKGSFSTLEIQRTEQGDSAMYLCASSPTGGHEQFFGPGTRLTVL.

This sequence joins TRBV5-4 and TRBJ2-2, with 13 bases fitting TRBD2. The CDR3 loop spans 16 amino acids. Germline V lookup: CDR1 SGHNT, CDR2 YYREEE (reference sequence). Unmatched junction bases numbered 8, after V lost 5 bases and J lost 7 bases. In DNA form, the CDR3 reads TGTGCCAGCAGACTCACTAGCGGGGGGGCCGACGGGGAGCTGTTTTTT. It encodes CASRLTSGGADGELFF.

This clone occurred once. The chain combines TRBV5-4 with TRBJ2-1; TRBD2 matches 8 bases. CDR1 and CDR2 from the germline V gene are SGHNT and YYREEE (reference sequence). The CDR3 is made up of 17 amino acids. With 3 bases clipped from V and 4 bases from J, the junction kept 12 bases outside the gene matches. The CDR3 region is CASSSASGLGVYNEQFF. The CDR3 nucleotides read TGTGCCAGCAGCTCAGCTTCGGGACTAGGGGTTTACAATGAGCAGTTCTTC.

This clone was seen a handful of times. The V and J genes are TRBV14 and TRBJ2-2; D is perhaps TRBD1 (6 bases). The CDR3 is made up of 16 amino acids. CDR1 is SGHDN and CDR2 is FVKESK in the germline V gene. V was clipped by 4 bases and J by 4 bases, with 16 bases between them. The CDR3, as DNA: TGTGCCAGCAGCCTTAGAAGACAGGCGGGCACCGGGGAGCTGTTTTTT. This codes for CASSLRRQAGTGELFF. Complete variable domain (other parts from reference TRBV14 and TRBJ2-2): EAGVTQFPSHSVIEKGQTVTLRCDPISGHDNLYWYRRVMGKEIKFLLHFVKESKQDESGMPNNRFLAERTGGTYSTLKVQPAELEDSGVYFCASSLRRQAGTGELFFGEGSRLTVL.

J is TRBJ2-3 and V is TRBV2; possibly TRBD2 for D (5 bases). With 8 bases removed from V and 6 bases from J, the gap between germline ends came to 15 bases. Looked up from germline, CDR1 is SNHLY and CDR2 is FYNNEI. This CDR3 is 13 amino acids long. CDR3 coding DNA: TGTGCCAGCTGGGGAGCTCCACAGGATACGCAGTATTTT. Its translation: CASWGAPQDTQYF.

The V call is TRBV7-9, the J call TRBJ2-3, with TRBD2 identical over 12 bases. Germline CDR1 is SEHNR and CDR2 is FQNEAQ (reference sequence). CDR3 length: 14 residues. V lost 3 bases and J lost 7; bases outside the gene matches: 2. CDR3 sequence: CASSFTSGRNTQYF. CDR3 nucleotides: TGTGCCAGCAGCTTCACTAGCGGGAGGAATACGCAGTATTTT.

This chain connects TRBV6-6 to TRBJ1-2, with a tentative D call TRBD1 (6 bases). This CDR3 has 16 residues. The germline gives CDR1 MNHNY, CDR2 SVGAGI (reference sequence). Deletions cut 0 bases from V and 4 bases from J, with 15 bases between. The CDR3 coding sequence is TGTGCCAGCAGTTACTCGAGCGGGGGCGGTCTCTATGGCTACACCTTC. Protein sequence: CASSYSSGGGLYGYTF.

The chain couples TRBV13 to TRBJ1-6, with a weak D call TRBD1 (5 bases). The CDR3 totals 16 residues. The germline CDR1 and CDR2 sequences are PRHDT and FYEKMQ (reference sequence). The V and J ends lost 10 bases and 5 bases respectively, with 21 bases between them. As DNA, the CDR3 is TGTGCCACCTCCCAGCGAGAGACAGCGAATAATTCACCCCTCCACTTT. Its translation: CATSQRETANNSPLHF. Supplemented by reference TRBV13 and TRBJ1-6, the full variable domain reads AAGVIQSPRHLIKEKRETATLKCYPIPRHDTVYWYQQGPGQDPQFLISFYEKMQSDKGSIPDRFSAQQFSDYHSELNMSSLELGDSALYFCATSQRETANNSPLHFGNGTRLTVT.

The chain employs TRBV7-2 and TRBJ2-4; no definite D call. The CDR3 contains 13 residues. Germline V gives CDR1 SGHTA, CDR2 FQGNSA. Trimming took off 5 bases at V and 5 bases at J, with 10 bases between the two ends. CDR3 in DNA: TGTGCCAGCAGCGCATACTCCGAAAACATTCAGTACTTC. Its protein product is CASSAYSENIQYF.

V is TRBV7-2 and J is TRBJ2-7; D call uncertain. The CDR3 has 14 amino acids. Germline CDR1 SGHTA, CDR2 FQGNSA. Trimming left V 1 base short and J 5 bases short, with 12 bases between. CDR3 sequence reads: CASSLVASLHEQYF. The CDR3 DNA reads as TGTGCCAGCAGCTTAGTCGCTAGTCTCCACGAGCAGTACTTC.

This chain joins TRBV6-5 and TRBJ2-7; tentatively, D is TRBD1 (5 bases). CDR1 is MNHEY and CDR2 is SVGAGI in the germline V gene. The CDR3 runs to 15 residues. Trimming shortened V by 0 bases and J by 4 bases, and 13 bases separated the two germline ends. CDR3 sequence: CASSYSKGQNYEQYF. The CDR3, as DNA: TGTGCCAGCAGTTACTCTAAAGGACAAAATTACGAGCAGTACTTC.

The chain combines TRBV4-1 with TRBJ2-1; the match to TRBD2 covers 12 bases. Germline loops: CDR1 MGHRA, CDR2 YSYEKL. The V segment lost 1 base and the J segment 9 bases; nucleotides outside the gene matches: 13. This CDR3 region has 18 residues. The CDR3 sequence is CASSQGFSTSGGPGEQFF. The CDR3 bases are TGCGCCAGCAGCCAAGGTTTTTCGACTAGCGGGGGCCCGGGTGAGCAGTTCTTC.

The genes are TRBV15 and TRBJ1-2; D perhaps matches TRBD1 (5 bases). The CDR3 consists of 12 residues. Germline assignment: CDR1 LNHNV and CDR2 YYDKDF (reference sequence). V was pared by 4 bases and J by 7 bases, with 10 bases between. The CDR3 region has the DNA TGTGCCACCAGCAAGGAACAGGTTGGCTACACCTTC. As protein: CATSKEQVGYTF.

A few counts support this clone. J is TRBJ2-7 and V is TRBV7-9, with D maybe TRBD2 (5 bases). Trimming left V 5 bases short and J 7 bases short, with 18 bases between. CDR1 and CDR2 (germline): SEHNR, FQNEAQ (reference sequence). CDR3 size: 14 residues. The CDR3 region is CASSRGQGTGEQYF. CDR3 in DNA: TGTGCCAGCAGCCGAGGGCAAGGTACGGGTGAGCAGTACTTC.

The chain carries TRBV15 and TRBJ2-7, with D perhaps matching TRBD1 (5 bases). V lost 0 bases and J 2 bases, leaving 14 bases between the germline ends. Germline CDR1 LNHNV, CDR2 YYDKDF (reference sequence). This CDR3 comprises 16 residues. Here the CDR3 DNA reads TGTGCCACCAGCAGAGACTACCAGGGTCCCACCTACGAGCAGTACTTC. This sequence encodes CATSRDYQGPTYEQYF.

In this sample, this clone turned up once. V and J are TRBV21-1 and TRBJ2-2. TRBV21-1 is termed a pseudogene. The CDR3 consists of 11 residues. The DNA of the CDR3 is TGTGCCAGCAGCAAGAATGGGGAGCTGTTTTTT. It encodes CASSKNGELFF.

The chain recombines TRBV30 with TRBJ1-2; perhaps TRBD1 as D (5 bases). V shed 5 bases and J shed 8 bases, with 18 bases lying between them. The CDR3 is 13 residues long. The germline V gene encodes CDR1 GTSNPN and CDR2 SVGIG (reference sequence). CDR3 bases: TGTGCCTGGGATCGAGACGGCCCAGGGGGCTACACCTTC. Translated, it gives CAWDRDGPGGYTF. Together with reference TRBV30 and TRBJ1-2, the CDR3 gives the full variable domain: SQTIHQWPATLVQPVGSPLSLECTVEGTSNPNLYWYRQAAGRGLQLLFYSVGIGQISSEVPQNLSASRPQDRQFILSSKKLLLSDSGFYLCAWDRDGPGGYTFGSGTRLTVV.

The chain recombines TRBV4-3 with TRBJ2-6, with 7 bases fitting TRBD2. CDR1 is LGHNA and CDR2 is YSLEER in the germline V gene. The CDR3 loop spans 18 amino acids. V lost 4 bases and J lost 0; bases outside the gene matches: 9. CDR3 in amino acids: CASSRNEAGPSGANVLTF. In DNA, the CDR3 is TGCGCCAGCAGCCGAAACGAAGCGGGGCCCTCTGGGGCCAACGTCCTGACTTTC.

Only a few counts were recorded for this clone. The genes are TRBV6-4 and TRBJ1-1; TRBD1 matches at 7 bases. The CDR3 loop spans 14 amino acids. CDR1 is MRHNA, CDR2 SNTAGT, per germline. V lost 5 bases, J lost 1 base, and 4 bases stayed unmatched. This CDR3 is CASSSGQPNTEAFF. CDR3 DNA sequence: TGTGCCAGCAGTTCGGGACAGCCGAACACTGAAGCTTTCTTT.

The V call is TRBV18, the J call TRBJ2-7; D unclear. Germline V gene sequence: CDR1 KGHSH, CDR2 LQKENI. The V and J ends lost 6 bases and 0 bases respectively, with 12 bases between them. The CDR3 length is 14 residues. The CDR3 DNA reads TGTGCCAGCTCGGTAACGGTTAGCTCCTACGAGCAGTACTTC. Translation gives CASSVTVSSYEQYF.

The chain uses TRBV27 and TRBJ1-2; maybe TRBD1 (6 bases). Germline V gene sequence: CDR1 MNHEY, CDR2 SMNVEV (reference sequence). This CDR3 is built from 16 residues. Deletions cut 6 bases from V and 4 bases from J, with 21 bases between. The CDR3 region is CASRPNPDSLTYGYTF. CDR3 in DNA: TGTGCCAGCAGGCCGAATCCGGACAGTTTGACCTATGGCTACACCTTC.

This clone turned up a few times. The chain couples TRBV10-3 to TRBJ1-5; D is ambiguous. Germline V CDR1 and CDR2: ENHRY, SYGVKD. Trimming removed 2 bases at V and 6 bases at J, with 8 bases between. CDR3 length: 13 amino acids. DNA for the CDR3: TGTGCCATCAGTGAGGTAAAGGGTCAGCCCCAGCATTTT. Translating gives CAISEVKGQPQHF.

This sequence joins TRBV11-1 and TRBJ1-1; 8 bases are a match to TRBD1. Trimming removed 8 bases from V and 2 bases from J; junction bases left unmatched: 4. The CDR3 covers 13 residues. The germline V gene encodes CDR1 SGHAT and CDR2 FQDESV (reference sequence). CDR3 sequence: CASGAGGNTEAFF. CDR3 in DNA: TGTGCCAGCGGGGCAGGGGGCAACACTGAAGCTTTCTTT.